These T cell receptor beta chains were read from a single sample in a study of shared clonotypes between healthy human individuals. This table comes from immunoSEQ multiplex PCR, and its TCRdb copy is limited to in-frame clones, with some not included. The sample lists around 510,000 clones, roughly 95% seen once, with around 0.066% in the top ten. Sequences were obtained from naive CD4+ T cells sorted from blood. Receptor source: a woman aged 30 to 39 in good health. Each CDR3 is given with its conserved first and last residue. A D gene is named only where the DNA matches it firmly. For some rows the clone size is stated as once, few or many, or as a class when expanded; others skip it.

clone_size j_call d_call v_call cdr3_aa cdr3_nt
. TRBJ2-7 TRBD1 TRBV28 CASSLGQGDNEQYF TGTGCCAGCAGTTTAGGCCAGGGGGACAACGAGCAGTACTTC
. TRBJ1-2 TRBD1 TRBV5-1 CASSPGTGGYGYTF TGCGCCAGCAGCCCGGGGACAGGGGGGTACGGCTACACCTTC
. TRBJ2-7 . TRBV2 CASKTGLGDEQYF TGTGCCAGCAAGACGGGTTTAGGCGACGAGCAGTACTTC
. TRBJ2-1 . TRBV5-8 CASSFQARSLDNEQFF TGTGCCAGCAGCTTCCAAGCCCGTTCTCTAGACAATGAGCAGTTCTTC
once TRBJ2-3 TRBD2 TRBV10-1 CASSGASGRSDTQYF TGCGCCAGCAGTGGGGCTAGCGGGAGATCCGATACGCAGTATTTT
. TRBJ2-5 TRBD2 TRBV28 CASSLPSGRRETQYF TGTGCCAGCAGTCTCCCTAGCGGGAGGAGAGAGACCCAGTACTTC
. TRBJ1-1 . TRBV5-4 CASSLSPGTNTEAFF TGTGCCAGCAGCTTGTCCCCAGGAACGAACACTGAAGCTTTCTTT
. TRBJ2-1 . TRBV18 CASSPVAGTLNEQFF TGTGCCAGCTCACCAGTGGCGGGGACCCTGAATGAGCAGTTCTTC
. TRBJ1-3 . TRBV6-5 CATCPRDNSGNTIYF TGTGCCACTTGCCCCAGAGATAACTCTGGAAACACCATATATTTT
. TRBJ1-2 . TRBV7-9 CASSPQEINYGYTF TGTGCCAGCAGCCCACAGGAGATAAACTATGGCTACACCTTC
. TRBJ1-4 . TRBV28 CASSMEQLPNEKLFF TGTGCCAGCAGCATGGAGCAGCTACCAAATGAAAAACTGTTTTTT
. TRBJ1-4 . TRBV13 CASSSWTPTNEKLFF TGTGCCAGCAGCTCTTGGACACCAACTAATGAAAAACTGTTTTTT
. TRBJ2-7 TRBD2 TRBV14 CASSPSSGRSYEQYF TGTGCCAGCAGCCCCTCTAGCGGGAGAAGCTACGAGCAGTACTTC
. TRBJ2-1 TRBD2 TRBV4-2 CASSTVALAGVAYNEQFF TGTGCCAGCAGCACAGTCGCCTTAGCGGGAGTCGCCTACAATGAGCAGTTCTTC
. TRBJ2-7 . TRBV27 CASSPNPREQYF TGTGCCAGCAGTCCCAATCCGCGGGAGCAGTACTTC
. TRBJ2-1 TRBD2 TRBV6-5 CASSYGKTSAYNEQFF TGTGCCAGCAGTTACGGTAAGACTAGCGCCTACAATGAGCAGTTCTTC
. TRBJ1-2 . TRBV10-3 CAIREPPVDGYTF TGTGCCATCCGCGAACCACCTGTAGACGGCTACACCTTC
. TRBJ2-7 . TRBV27 CASSLRESGYEQYF TGTGCCAGCAGTTTAAGGGAGAGCGGCTACGAGCAGTACTTC
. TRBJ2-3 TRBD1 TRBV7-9 CASSLAPLRRGMIDTQYF TGTGCCAGCAGCTTAGCCCCGCTTCGCAGGGGGATGATAGATACGCAGTATTTT
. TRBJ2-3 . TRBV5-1 CASSLTVSTDTQYF TGCGCCAGCAGCTTAACCGTGAGCACAGATACGCAGTATTTT
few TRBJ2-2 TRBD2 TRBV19 CASSIREDGELFF TGTGCCAGTAGTATACGGGAGGACGGGGAGCTGTTTTTT
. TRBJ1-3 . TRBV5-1 CASSLGANSGNTIYF TGCGCCAGCAGCTTAGGAGCGAACTCTGGAAACACCATATATTTT
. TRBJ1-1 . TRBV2 CASSLGANTEAFF TGTGCCAGCAGTCTCGGGGCGAACACTGAAGCTTTCTTT
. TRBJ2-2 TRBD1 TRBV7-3 CASSSGQTTGELFF TGTGCCAGCAGCTCGGGACAGACAACCGGGGAGCTGTTTTTT
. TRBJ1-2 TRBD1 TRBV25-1 CATRQGAHGYTF TGTGCCACCAGACAGGGAGCACATGGCTACACCTTC
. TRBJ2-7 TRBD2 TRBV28 CASSLGLAGRYEQYF TGTGCCAGCAGTTTAGGTCTAGCGGGCCGCTACGAGCAGTACTTC
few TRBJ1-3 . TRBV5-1 CASSLGSSGNTIYF TGCGCCAGCAGCTTGGGGAGCTCTGGAAACACCATATATTTT
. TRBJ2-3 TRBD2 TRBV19 CASSIGNSGGTDTQYF TGTGCCAGTAGTATAGGGAATAGCGGGGGGACAGATACGCAGTATTTT
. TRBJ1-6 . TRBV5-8 CASSLAGENSPLHF TGTGCCAGCAGCTTGGCGGGGGAGAATTCACCCCTCCACTTT
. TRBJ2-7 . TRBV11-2 CASSPQLQSSYEQYF TGTGCCAGCAGCCCACAGCTTCAAAGCTCCTACGAGCAGTACTTC
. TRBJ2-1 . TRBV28 CASSSSSRGPYNEQFF TGTGCCAGCAGTTCCTCCTCCCGGGGACCCTACAATGAGCAGTTCTTC
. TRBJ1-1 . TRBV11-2 CASSLDEYGAFF TGTGCCAGCAGCTTAGATGAGTACGGAGCTTTCTTT
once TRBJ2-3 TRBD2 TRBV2 CASSRWPSGGTDTQYF TGTGCCAGCAGCCGGTGGCCTAGCGGGGGCACAGATACGCAGTATTTT
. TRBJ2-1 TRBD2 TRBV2 CASREREGRPNEQFF TGTGCCAGCAGGGAGCGGGAGGGCCGTCCCAATGAGCAGTTCTTC
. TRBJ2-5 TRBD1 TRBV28 CASSHLGQGEETQYF TGTGCCAGCAGTCACCTGGGACAGGGGGAAGAGACCCAGTACTTC
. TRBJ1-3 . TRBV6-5 CASSSRTLSSGNTIYF TGTGCCAGCAGTTCCCGGACTCTATCGTCTGGAAACACCATATATTTT
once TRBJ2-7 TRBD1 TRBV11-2 CASSRGPNRGEQYF TGTGCCAGCAGCAGGGGGCCGAATCGTGGCGAGCAGTACTTC
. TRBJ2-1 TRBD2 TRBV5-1 CASSLGGSAYNEQFF TGCGCCAGCAGCTTGGGCGGGAGCGCCTACAATGAGCAGTTCTTC
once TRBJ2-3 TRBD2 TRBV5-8 CAHVRAGGRTDTQYF TGTGCCCACGTAAGGGCGGGAGGCCGCACAGATACGCAGTATTTT
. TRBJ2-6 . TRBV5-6 CASSLALTPSGANVLTF TGTGCCAGCAGCTTGGCGCTTACGCCCTCTGGGGCCAACGTCCTGACTTTC
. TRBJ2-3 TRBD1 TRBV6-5 CASSYSSTGGIDTQYF TGTGCCAGCAGTTACTCGAGCACAGGGGGCATAGATACGCAGTATTTT
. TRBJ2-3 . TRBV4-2 CASSSQGSSTDTQYF TGTGCCAGCAGTTCACAGGGATCTAGCACAGATACGCAGTATTTT
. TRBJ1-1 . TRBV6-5 CASSVRGARDTEAFF TGTGCCAGCAGTGTTCGGGGGGCCCGCGACACTGAAGCTTTCTTT
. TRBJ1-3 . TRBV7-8 CASSSSPGGSGNTIYF TGTGCCAGCAGCTCATCACCGGGGGGCTCTGGAAACACCATATATTTT
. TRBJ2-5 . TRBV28 CASSDRVPLTQYF TGTGCCAGCAGTGATAGGGTCCCTTTGACCCAGTACTTC
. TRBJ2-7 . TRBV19 CASSMGRGYEQYF TGTGCCAGTAGTATGGGTCGGGGGTACGAGCAGTACTTC
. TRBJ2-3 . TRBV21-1 CASSSVKGSTDTQYF TGTGCCAGCAGCAGTGTGAAGGGGAGCACAGATACGCAGTATTTT
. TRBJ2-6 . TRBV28 CAVSGGANVLTF TGTGCCGTCTCTGGTGGGGCCAACGTCCTGACTTTC
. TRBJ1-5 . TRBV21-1 CASSKGRDRVDQPQHF TGTGCCAGCAGCAAAGGGAGGGACAGGGTTGATCAGCCCCAGCATTTT
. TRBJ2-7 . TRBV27 CASSPSPYEQYF TGTGCCAGCAGTCCCAGTCCCTACGAGCAGTACTTC
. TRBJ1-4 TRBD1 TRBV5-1 CASSEGQGNEKLFF TGCGCCAGCAGCGAGGGACAGGGTAATGAAAAACTGTTTTTT
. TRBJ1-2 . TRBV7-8 CASSLEAMGEYGYTF TGTGCCAGCAGCTTAGAGGCCATGGGCGAATATGGCTACACCTTC